This TCR beta chain was captured in a study of blood T cell repertoires in COVID-19. Germline V lookup: CDR1 SSHAT, CDR2 FNYEAQ (reference sequence). The CDR3 has 13 amino acids. For this clone: Germline and junction disagree at one end, which may indicate a read error.

Data came from immunoSEQ multiplex PCR; TCRdb stores just in-frame clones and leaves some out. The data contain 100,000 to 150,000 clones, about 83% of them singletons. The receptor comes from a man in his 60s with acute or convalescent COVID-19. Sequencing used peripheral blood. J is TRBJ2-7 and V is TRBV7-7; D possibly uses TRBD1 or TRBD2 (5 bases each). The CDR3 nucleotides are TGTGCTAGCAGCTTAGCGCAGGGATCCGAGCAGTACTTC. The encoded protein is CASSLAQGSEQYF.